This T cell receptor beta chain was recovered during a study of cytomegalovirus exposure and HLA in healthy donors. This clone was seen more than once but under ten times. Its antigen remains unidentified. Study-wide points: The classifier reportedly diagnosed cytomegalovirus status with high sensitivity and specificity. Subsequent analysis showed first-cohort TCR clusters tending to co-occur in some 110 validation repertoires.

CDR1 is KGHSH, CDR2 LQKENI, per germline. Deletions cut 0 bases from V and 4 bases from J, with 10 bases between. This CDR3 has 14 amino acids. Assay used: immunoSEQ multiplex PCR; TCRdb lists only in-frame clones, some missing. The table has about 170,000 clones, approximately 89% seen once; the top ten hold 2% to 3%. The clonotype originates from a man between 18 and 35 years old in good health and CMV-seropositive. The sample taken for sequencing was PBMCs. The chain has TRBV18 and TRBJ2-7, with unresolved D. Here the CDR3 DNA reads TGTGCCAGCTCACCACCCTCTGCGGCGTACGAGCAGTACTTC. It encodes CASSPPSAAYEQYF.